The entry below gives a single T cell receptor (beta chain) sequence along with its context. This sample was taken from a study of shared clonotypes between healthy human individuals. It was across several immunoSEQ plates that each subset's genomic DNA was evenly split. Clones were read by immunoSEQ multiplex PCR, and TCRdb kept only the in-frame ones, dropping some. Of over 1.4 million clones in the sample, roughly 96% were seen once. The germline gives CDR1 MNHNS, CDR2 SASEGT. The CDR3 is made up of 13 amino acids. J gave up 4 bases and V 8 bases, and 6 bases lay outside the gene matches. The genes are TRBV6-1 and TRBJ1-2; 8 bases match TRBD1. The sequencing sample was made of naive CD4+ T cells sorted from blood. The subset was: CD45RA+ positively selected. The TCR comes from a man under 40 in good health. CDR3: CASDRGGGYGYTF. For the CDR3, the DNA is TGTGCCAGCGACAGGGGTGGAGGCTATGGCTACACCTTC.